These 25 T cell receptor beta chains were sequenced from one sample in a study of identical twins. TCRdb passed the 5' RACE reads through MiXCR, listing each CDR3 protein once. The data show 450,000 or so distinct CDR3 sequences, with 24% seen just once and roughly 2.8% held by the top ten. Separately, the same data were catalogued under a study of T cells expressing NK-cell markers.

Sequenced input: CD4+ T cells sorted from blood. These receptors all stem from a woman between 18 and 30 years old in good health.

Only a few counts were recorded for this clonotype. The chain links TRBV12-3 or TRBV12-4 to TRBJ2-5, with 7 bases lining up with TRBD2. The CDR3 covers 16 residues. V trimming: 3 bases; J trimming: 3 bases; junction bases outside the gene matches: 10. The CDR3: CASSFGAGTGKETQYF. The CDR3 bases are TGTGCCAGCAGTTTCGGAGCGGGGACGGGTAAAGAGACCCAGTACTTC.

This clonotype was seen only a few times. The rearrangement links TRBV20-1 to TRBJ2-5; D is perhaps TRBD1 (6 bases). The CDR3 contains 13 residues. The V and J ends lost 6 bases and 4 bases respectively, with 15 bases between them. The germline V gene encodes CDR1 DFQATT and CDR2 SNEGSKA (reference sequence). In DNA form, the CDR3 reads TGCAGTGCCGTGGTCAGGGGAGTAGAGACCCAGTACTTC. Translated, it gives CSAVVRGVETQYF.

The chain couples TRBV5-6 to TRBJ1-1; D unresolved. Trimming cost V 4 bases and J 5 bases, with 12 bases left between them. Looked up from germline, CDR1 is SGHDT and CDR2 is YYEEEE. This CDR3 is 13 amino acids long. CDR3 sequence (DNA): TGTGCCAGCAGCCCCACTGTGGGAACTGAAGCTTTCTTT. It is translated as CASSPTVGTEAFF.

This clonotype appeared a few times. V and J are TRBV5-1 and TRBJ2-6, with D perhaps TRBD1 (5 bases). V was cut by 2 bases and J by 0 bases, with 6 bases left in between. The V gene's germline CDR1 is SGHRS and CDR2 YFSETQ. This CDR3 region has 15 residues. CDR3 sequence: CASSFQGSGANVLTF. The CDR3 bases are TGCGCCAGCAGCTTCCAGGGCTCTGGGGCCAACGTCCTGACTTTC.

This clonotype came up a few times. The genes are TRBV6-1 and TRBJ1-3, with D hard to call. In germline, CDR1 is MNHNS, CDR2 SASEGT. V gave up 6 bases and J gave up 7 bases, with 13 bases separating them. The CDR3 length is 13 residues. In DNA form, the CDR3 reads TGTGCCAGCAGGCCTCCTAGCGTCAACACCATATATTTT. Its protein product is CASRPPSVNTIYF.

The chain carries TRBV7-3 and TRBJ2-1, with 8 bases matching TRBD2. The V gene's germline CDR1 is SGHTA and CDR2 FQGTGA. Trimming at V came to 2 bases and at J to 5 bases, leaving 5 bases not matched to a gene. The CDR3 length is 15 residues. The CDR3 coding sequence is TGTGCCAGCAGCTTAGTTAACGGGGGGGACAATGAGCAGTTCTTC. It yields the protein CASSLVNGGDNEQFF.

The chain employs TRBV9 and TRBJ1-1, with TRBD1 matching over 7 bases. V lost 0 bases, J lost 5 bases, and 7 bases stayed unmatched. CDR3 length: 15 residues. Per the germline V gene, CDR1 is SGDLS and CDR2 is YYNGEE. The CDR3 DNA is TGTGCCAGCAGCGTAGAGGCAGGGGGGAGGACTGAAGCTTTCTTT. It translates to CASSVEAGGRTEAFF.

This clonotype was seen more than once but under ten times. The V gene is TRBV20-1, the J gene TRBJ2-3; 8 bases map to TRBD2. There are 14 residues in the CDR3. The germline gives CDR1 DFQATT, CDR2 SNEGSKA (reference sequence). J was trimmed by 2 bases and V by 6 bases; bases with no gene match: 7. In nucleotides, the CDR3 is TGCAGTGCCTCGAGCGGGAGCTACACAGATACGCAGTATTTT. Protein: CSASSGSYTDTQYF.

This clonotype was found a few times. The DNA of the CDR3 is TGCAGTGCCATAGGCTATGGAAATCAGCCCCAGCATTTT. It yields the protein CSAIGYGNQPQHF. The J gene is TRBJ1-5, the V gene TRBV20-1; unclear D gene. The V and J ends lost 6 bases and 4 bases respectively, with 13 bases between them. Germline V gene data show CDR1 as DFQATT and CDR2 as SNEGSKA (reference sequence). There are 13 residues in the CDR3.

This clonotype was seen many times. This chain uses TRBV12-3 or TRBV12-4 with TRBJ2-7; the match to TRBD1 covers 7 bases. The CDR3 is 14 residues long. V lost 5 bases to trimming and J lost 3 bases; unmatched junction nucleotides: 7. CDR3 protein: CASSPTGTVYEQYF. DNA for the CDR3: TGTGCCAGCAGTCCTACCGGGACAGTCTACGAGCAGTACTTC.

The chain recombines TRBV6-5 with TRBJ1-1; D remains ambiguous. CDR1 is MNHEY, CDR2 SVGAGI, per germline. The CDR3 is 15 amino acids. Trimming shortened V by 0 bases and J by 5 bases, and 13 bases separated the two germline ends. CDR3 bases: TGTGCCAGCAGTTACTCGATAAGGGTGGAGACTGAAGCTTTCTTT. Its translation is CASSYSIRVETEAFF.

This clonotype came up many times. The rearrangement joins TRBV7-2 to TRBJ2-7; D call uncertain. With 1 base removed from V and 2 bases from J, the gap between germline ends came to 12 bases. Germline CDR1 and CDR2: SGHTA and FQGNSA. The CDR3 length is 15 residues. CDR3: CASSLGGKTTYEQYF. The CDR3 DNA sequence: TGTGCCAGCAGCTTAGGGGGAAAAACTACCTACGAGCAGTACTTC.

In its sample, this clonotype was seen a few times. V usage is TRBV9 and J usage is TRBJ1-1; D is possibly TRBD1 (5 bases). The germline gives CDR1 SGDLS, CDR2 YYNGEE. Trimming removed 0 bases from V and 4 bases from J, with 16 bases in between. There are 16 residues in the CDR3. Written as DNA, the CDR3 is TGTGCCAGCAGCGTAGGGTCAGGGCTGTCTGGCACTGAAGCTTTCTTT. This sequence encodes CASSVGSGLSGTEAFF.

The V call is TRBV11-2, the J call TRBJ1-1, with D unclear. This CDR3 comprises 12 residues. V lost 1 base to trimming and J lost 4 bases, with 4 bases between them. Germline CDR1 SGHAT, CDR2 FQNNGV. The CDR3 is CASSLVPTEAFF. As DNA, the CDR3 is TGTGCCAGCAGCTTAGTGCCCACTGAAGCTTTCTTT.

This rearrangement joins TRBV20-1 to TRBJ2-2; maybe TRBD2 (5 bases). In germline, CDR1 is DFQATT, CDR2 SNEGSKA (reference sequence). The CDR3 loop spans 14 amino acids. V was clipped by 1 base and J by 7 bases, with 13 bases between them. The CDR3 reads CSARVPSFNGELFF. Written as DNA, the CDR3 is TGCAGTGCTAGAGTCCCTAGCTTTAACGGGGAGCTGTTTTTT.

This chain links TRBV19 with TRBJ2-1; TRBD2 aligns across 15 bases. This CDR3 contains 20 residues. Germline V CDR1 and CDR2: LNHDA, SQIVND (reference sequence). The trim removed 4 bases at V and 1 base at J, leaving 11 bases unmatched. CDR3 protein: CASSTQRTSGRARSYNEQFF. As DNA, the CDR3 is TGTGCCAGTAGTACTCAAAGGACTAGCGGGAGGGCCAGGTCCTACAATGAGCAGTTCTTC.

This clonotype turned up a few times. V gene TRBV6-2 or TRBV6-3 combines with J gene TRBJ1-5; tentatively, D is TRBD1 (6 bases). Germline-derived CDR1 and CDR2 are MNHEY and SVGEGT. The CDR3 totals 13 residues. Between the trimmed V and J ends, which lost 8 bases and 2 bases, there was a span of 10 bases. CDR3 nucleotides: TGTGCCAGCGCGGACAGTGGCAATCAGCCCCAGCATTTT. The encoded protein is CASADSGNQPQHF.

The CDR3 DNA sequence: TGCAGTGCTACACGACTAGCGGACGTGCTGCAGTTCTTC. This gives the protein CSATRLADVLQFF. V usage is TRBV20-1 and J usage is TRBJ2-1; 9 bases line up with TRBD2. V lost 4 bases to trimming and J lost 12 bases; unmatched junction nucleotides: 10. The CDR3 is 13 residues long. Per germline, CDR1 DFQATT and CDR2 SNEGSKA (reference sequence).

The V gene is TRBV20-1, the J gene TRBJ2-7, with D perhaps matching TRBD2 (5 bases). CDR1 and CDR2 from the germline V gene are DFQATT and SNEGSKA (reference sequence). The ends were cut back, 5 bases at V and 0 bases at J, with 17 bases in the middle. CDR3 length equals 15 residues. CDR3 protein: CSAWAEGSPSYEQYF. The CDR3 DNA sequence: TGCAGTGCTTGGGCTGAAGGGAGCCCCTCCTACGAGCAGTACTTC.

The V gene is TRBV5-1, the J gene TRBJ1-2, with D possibly being TRBD1 (5 bases). The germline V gene encodes CDR1 SGHRS and CDR2 YFSETQ. The CDR3 loop spans 14 amino acids. V dropped 2 bases and J dropped 9 bases, with 17 bases sitting between them. As DNA, the CDR3 is TGCGCCAGCAGCTTAAACCGGGACGCGCGAAGCTACACCTTC. Encoded protein: CASSLNRDARSYTF.

This clonotype was observed a handful of times. The chain links TRBV5-1 to TRBJ2-3; no reliable D call. V was cut by 4 bases and J by 2 bases, with 17 bases left in between. The CDR3 contains 16 residues. CDR1 and CDR2 from the germline V gene are SGHRS and YFSETQ. This CDR3 reads CASSPRKWASTDTQYF. The CDR3 DNA reads as TGCGCCAGCAGCCCAAGGAAGTGGGCCTCCACAGATACGCAGTATTTT.

The CDR3 DNA reads as TGTGCCAGCAGCCCCCAGGGGGTAGGCACAGATACGCAGTATTTT. It is translated as CASSPQGVGTDTQYF. This chain links TRBV7-2 with TRBJ2-3, with 7 bases aligning to TRBD1. The CDR3 contains 15 residues. Germline values: CDR1 SGHTA, CDR2 FQGNSA. V lost 5 bases and J lost 1; bases outside the gene matches: 6.

This clonotype was seen only a few times. V and J are TRBV6-5 and TRBJ2-5; maybe TRBD2 (6 bases). V was clipped by 3 bases and J by 4 bases, with 18 bases between them. Per germline, CDR1 MNHEY and CDR2 SVGAGI. The CDR3 is 16 residues long. CDR3 residues: CASSYREGGLGETQYF. The DNA of the CDR3 is TGTGCCAGCAGTTATCGTGAGGGAGGTCTCGGAGAGACCCAGTACTTC.

The genes are TRBV6-5 and TRBJ2-2; possibly TRBD1 or TRBD2 for D (6 bases each). Trimming cost V 5 bases and J 14 bases, with 15 bases left between them. Germline CDR1 MNHEY, CDR2 SVGAGI. The CDR3 has 12 residues. The CDR3 is CASSPSYGGLFF. The DNA for the CDR3 is TGTGCCAGCAGTCCCAGTTACGGGGGCCTGTTTTTT.

The rearrangement uses TRBV6-5 and TRBJ2-2; D possibly corresponds to TRBD1 (8 bases). CDR1 and CDR2 (germline): MNHEY, SVGAGI. Trimming cost V 5 bases and J 4 bases, with 17 bases left between them. This CDR3 comprises 16 residues. CDR3 sequence (DNA): TGTGCCAGCAGTCCTCGACAGGGGACTATCACCGGGGAGCTGTTTTTT. Amino acid sequence: CASSPRQGTITGELFF.